Listed below are T cell receptor beta chains from one sample, sequenced in a study of shared clonotypes between healthy human individuals. Sequenced by immunoSEQ multiplex PCR; TCRdb stores in-frame clones only, minus some. The table shows 150,000 to 200,000 clones, with over 80% occurring only once. The specimen was naive CD4+ T cells sorted from blood. All receptors come from a woman between 25 and 40 years old in good health. The CDR3 runs from the conserved cysteine through the conserved F or W. The D gene is left open where the match is weak. Clone size is not always given. Where it is, it says once, few, many or a class for expanded clones.

length: 14
J: TRBJ2-7
D: TRBD2
V: TRBV10-3
size: once
DNA: TGTGCCATCAGTGAGGCACTAGCGACGGGCGAGCAGTACTTC
CDR3: CAISEALATGEQYF

length: 13
J: TRBJ2-1
D: -
V: TRBV19
size: -
DNA: TGTGCCAGTAGTATAGTGGGGGGGCGAGGGCAGTTCTTC
CDR3: CASSIVGGRGQFF

length: 13
J: TRBJ2-3
D: -
V: TRBV7-2
size: -
DNA: TGTGCCAGCAGCTTCCGGAGGGCAGATACGCAGTATTTT
CDR3: CASSFRRADTQYF

length: 15
J: TRBJ2-2
D: -
V: TRBV11-2
size: -
DNA: TGTGCCAGCACCATAGGGACTTTGAACACCGGGGAGCTGTTTTTT
CDR3: CASTIGTLNTGELFF

length: 15
J: TRBJ2-3
D: -
V: TRBV19
size: -
DNA: TGTGCCAGTAGTATTGTCTCGAGTGCAACAGATACGCAGTATTTT
CDR3: CASSIVSSATDTQYF

length: 13
J: TRBJ1-1
D: -
V: TRBV10-1
size: -
DNA: TGCGCCAGCAGTGATTCTTCCTACACTGAAGCTTTCTTT
CDR3: CASSDSSYTEAFF

length: 19
J: TRBJ2-2
D: TRBD2
V: TRBV7-9
size: -
DNA: TGTGCCAGCAGCGCAGTAAGACTAGCGGGAGGGCCGTACACCGGGGAGCTGTTTTTT
CDR3: CASSAVRLAGGPYTGELFF

length: 13
J: TRBJ2-7
D: -
V: TRBV6-1
size: -
DNA: TGTGCCAGCAGTCCTAGCGCAAACTACGAGCAGTACTTC
CDR3: CASSPSANYEQYF

length: 12
J: TRBJ2-7
D: -
V: TRBV7-3
size: -
DNA: TGTGCCAGCAGCTTACTAGACAGCGAGCAGTACTTC
CDR3: CASSLLDSEQYF

length: 16
J: TRBJ2-7
D: -
V: TRBV7-2
size: -
DNA: TGTGCCAGCAGCTTAGTGGGATCCTTTAGCTCCTACGAGCAGTACTTC
CDR3: CASSLVGSFSSYEQYF

length: 15
J: TRBJ2-5
D: TRBD2
V: TRBV11-1
size: -
DNA: TGTGCCAGCAGCCACATTAGCGGGAGGCCGGAGACCCAGTACTTC
CDR3: CASSHISGRPETQYF

length: 16
J: TRBJ2-7
D: TRBD1
V: TRBV28
size: -
DNA: TGTGCCAGCAGTTTGTCCAGGACAGGGTTTTCCTACGAGCAGTACTTC
CDR3: CASSLSRTGFSYEQYF

length: 12
J: TRBJ2-7
D: -
V: TRBV27
size: -
DNA: TGTGCCACCAGACAGACACCATACGAGCAGTACTTC
CDR3: CATRQTPYEQYF

length: 15
J: TRBJ2-7
D: TRBD2
V: TRBV7-9
size: -
DNA: TGTGCCAGCAGCTCAGCTAGCGGGAGGGCGCACGAGCAGTACTTC
CDR3: CASSSASGRAHEQYF

length: 12
J: TRBJ2-7
D: -
V: TRBV5-1
size: -
DNA: TGCGCCAGCAGCTCTTCGGCTCGAGAGCAGTACTTC
CDR3: CASSSSAREQYF

length: 16
J: TRBJ2-7
D: TRBD2
V: TRBV11-2
size: -
DNA: TGTGCCAGCAGCTTACGTACTAGCGGGAGTTCCTACGAGCAGTACTTC
CDR3: CASSLRTSGSSYEQYF

length: 13
J: TRBJ1-1
D: -
V: TRBV7-9
size: -
DNA: TGTGCCAGCAGCTTCCCGGGGAACACTGAAGCTTTCTTT
CDR3: CASSFPGNTEAFF

length: 16
J: TRBJ2-7
D: TRBD2
V: TRBV5-1
size: -
DNA: TGCGCCAGCAGCTTGTTGATTAGCGGGAGTGCCTACGAGCAGTACTTC
CDR3: CASSLLISGSAYEQYF

length: 16
J: TRBJ1-1
D: -
V: TRBV6-6
size: -
DNA: TGTGCCAGCAGTTACCCCGGCGGGTTCTCGAACACTGAAGCTTTCTTT
CDR3: CASSYPGGFSNTEAFF

length: 14
J: TRBJ1-2
D: TRBD1
V: TRBV7-9
size: once
DNA: TGTGCCAGCAGCAGTGGGACAGGGAACTATGGCTACACCTTC
CDR3: CASSSGTGNYGYTF